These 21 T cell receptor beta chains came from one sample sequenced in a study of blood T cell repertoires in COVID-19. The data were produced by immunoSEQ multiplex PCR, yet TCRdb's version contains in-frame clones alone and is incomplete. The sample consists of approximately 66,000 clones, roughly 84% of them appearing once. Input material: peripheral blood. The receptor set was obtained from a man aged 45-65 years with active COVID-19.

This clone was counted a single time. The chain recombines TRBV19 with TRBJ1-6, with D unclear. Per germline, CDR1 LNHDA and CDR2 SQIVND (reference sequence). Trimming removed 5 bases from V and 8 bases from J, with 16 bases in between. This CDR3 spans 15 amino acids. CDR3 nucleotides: TGTGCCAGTAGTGTACCGACTCGACCAGATTCACCCCTCCACTTT. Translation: CASSVPTRPDSPLHF.

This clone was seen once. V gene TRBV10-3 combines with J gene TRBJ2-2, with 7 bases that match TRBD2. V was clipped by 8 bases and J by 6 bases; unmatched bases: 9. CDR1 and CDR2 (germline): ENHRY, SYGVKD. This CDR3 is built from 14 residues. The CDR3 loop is CAISGGEGSGELFF. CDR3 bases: TGTGCCATCTCCGGTGGGGAGGGCTCCGGGGAGCTGTTTTTT.

As DNA, the CDR3 is TGCGCCAGCAGTCAGGGGCTGGGAACAGATACGCAGTATTTT. Protein product: CASSQGLGTDTQYF. The gene calls are TRBV5-1 and TRBJ2-3; tentative D call: TRBD1 (6 bases). Germline CDR1 SGHRS, CDR2 YFSETQ. The CDR3 loop spans 14 amino acids. The V and J ends lost 5 bases and 3 bases respectively, with 13 bases between them.

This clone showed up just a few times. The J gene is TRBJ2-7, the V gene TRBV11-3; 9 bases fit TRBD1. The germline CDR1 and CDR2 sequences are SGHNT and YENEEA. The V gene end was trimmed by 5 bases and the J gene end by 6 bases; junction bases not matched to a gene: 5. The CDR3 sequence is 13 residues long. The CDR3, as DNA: TGTGCCAGCAGCCAAAACAGGGGGCTCGAGCAGTACGTC. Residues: CASSQNRGLEQYV.

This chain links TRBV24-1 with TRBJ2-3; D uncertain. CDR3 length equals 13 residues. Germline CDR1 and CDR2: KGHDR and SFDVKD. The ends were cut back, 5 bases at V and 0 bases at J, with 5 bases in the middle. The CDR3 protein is CATSGGSTDTQYF. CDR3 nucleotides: TGTGCCACCAGTGGTGGCAGCACAGATACGCAGTATTTT.

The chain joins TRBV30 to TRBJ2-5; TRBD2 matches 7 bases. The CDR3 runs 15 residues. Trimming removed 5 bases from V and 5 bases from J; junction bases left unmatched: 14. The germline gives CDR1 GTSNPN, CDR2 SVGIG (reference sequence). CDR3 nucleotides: TGTGCCTGGGGCCGCGGGAGCGGGTACAAGGAGACCCAGTACTTC. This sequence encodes CAWGRGSGYKETQYF.

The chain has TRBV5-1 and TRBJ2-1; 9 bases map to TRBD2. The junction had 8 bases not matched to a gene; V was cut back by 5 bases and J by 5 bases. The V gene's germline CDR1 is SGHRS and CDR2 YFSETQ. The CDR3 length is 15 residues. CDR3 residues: CASSSAGGRNNEQFF. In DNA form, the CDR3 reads TGCGCCAGCAGTTCAGCGGGAGGCAGGAACAATGAGCAGTTCTTC.

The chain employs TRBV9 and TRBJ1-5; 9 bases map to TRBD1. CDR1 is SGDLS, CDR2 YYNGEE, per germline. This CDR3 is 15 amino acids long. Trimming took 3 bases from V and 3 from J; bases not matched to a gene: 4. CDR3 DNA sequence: TGTGCCAGCAGCGCGGGACAGGGCACCAATCAGCCCCAGCATTTT. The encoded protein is CASSAGQGTNQPQHF.

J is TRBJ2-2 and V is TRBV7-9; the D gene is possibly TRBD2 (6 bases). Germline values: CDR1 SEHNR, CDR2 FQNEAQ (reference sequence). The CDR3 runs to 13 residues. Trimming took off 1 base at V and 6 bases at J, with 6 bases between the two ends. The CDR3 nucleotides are TGTGCCAGCAGCTTAGTAGCGGCCGGGGAGCTGTTTTTT. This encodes CASSLVAAGELFF. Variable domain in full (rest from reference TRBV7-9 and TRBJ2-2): DTGVSQNPRHKITKRGQNVTFRCDPISEHNRLYWYRQTLGQGPEFLTYFQNEAQLEKSRLLSDRFSAERPKGSFSTLEIQRTEQGDSAMYLCASSLVAAGELFFGEGSRLTVL.

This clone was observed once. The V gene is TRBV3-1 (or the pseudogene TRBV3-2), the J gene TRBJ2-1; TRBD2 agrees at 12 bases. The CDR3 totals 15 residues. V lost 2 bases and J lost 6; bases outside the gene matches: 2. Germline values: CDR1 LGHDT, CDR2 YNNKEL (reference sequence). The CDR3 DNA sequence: TGTGCCAGCAGCCAAACGACTAGCGGGAGCAATGAGCAGTTCTTC. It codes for CASSQTTSGSNEQFF.

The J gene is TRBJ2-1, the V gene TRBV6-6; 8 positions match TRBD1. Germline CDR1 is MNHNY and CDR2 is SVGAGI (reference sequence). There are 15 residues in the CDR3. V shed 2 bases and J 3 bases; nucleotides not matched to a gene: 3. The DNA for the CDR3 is TGTGCCAGCAGTTACGACAGGGGACTCTACAATGAGCAGTTCTTC. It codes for CASSYDRGLYNEQFF.

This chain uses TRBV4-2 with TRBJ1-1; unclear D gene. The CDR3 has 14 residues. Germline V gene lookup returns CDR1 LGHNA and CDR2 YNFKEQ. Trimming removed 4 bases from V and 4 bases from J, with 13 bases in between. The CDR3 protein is CASSRKRVVTEAFF. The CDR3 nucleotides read TGTGCCAGCAGCCGCAAGCGGGTAGTCACTGAAGCTTTCTTT.

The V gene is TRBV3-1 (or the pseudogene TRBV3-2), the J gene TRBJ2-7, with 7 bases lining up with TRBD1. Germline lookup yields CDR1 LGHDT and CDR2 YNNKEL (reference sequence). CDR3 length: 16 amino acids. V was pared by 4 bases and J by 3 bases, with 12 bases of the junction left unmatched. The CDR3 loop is CASSPGTAAFFYEQYF. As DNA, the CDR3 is TGTGCCAGCAGCCCCGGGACAGCTGCTTTTTTCTACGAGCAGTACTTC.

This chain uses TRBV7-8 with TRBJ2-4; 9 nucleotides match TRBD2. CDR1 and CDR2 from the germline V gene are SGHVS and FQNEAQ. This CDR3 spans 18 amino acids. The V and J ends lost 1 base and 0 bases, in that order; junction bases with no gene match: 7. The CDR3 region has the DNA TGTGCCAGCAGCTTAGATAGGCGGGGGGGCCGAGCCAAAAACATTCAGTACTTC. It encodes CASSLDRRGGRAKNIQYF.

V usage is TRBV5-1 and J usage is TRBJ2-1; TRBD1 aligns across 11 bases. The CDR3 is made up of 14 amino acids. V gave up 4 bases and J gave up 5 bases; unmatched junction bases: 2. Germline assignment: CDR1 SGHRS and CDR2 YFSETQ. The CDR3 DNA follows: TGCGCCAGCAGCGGGACAGGGGGGCACAATGAGCAGTTCTTC. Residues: CASSGTGGHNEQFF.

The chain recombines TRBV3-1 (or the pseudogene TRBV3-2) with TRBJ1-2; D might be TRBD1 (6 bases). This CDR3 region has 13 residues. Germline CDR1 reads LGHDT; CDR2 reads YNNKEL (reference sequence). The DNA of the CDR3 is TGTGCTGTGTCATCGGGGGGCGTGAGGGGCTACACCTTC. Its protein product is CAVSSGGVRGYTF.

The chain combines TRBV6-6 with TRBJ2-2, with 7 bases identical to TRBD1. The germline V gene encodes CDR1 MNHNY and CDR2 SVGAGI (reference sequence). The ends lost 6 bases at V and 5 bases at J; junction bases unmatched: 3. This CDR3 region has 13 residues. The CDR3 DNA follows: TGTGCCAGCAGGACAGGGTATACCGGGGAGCTGTTTTTT. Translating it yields CASRTGYTGELFF.

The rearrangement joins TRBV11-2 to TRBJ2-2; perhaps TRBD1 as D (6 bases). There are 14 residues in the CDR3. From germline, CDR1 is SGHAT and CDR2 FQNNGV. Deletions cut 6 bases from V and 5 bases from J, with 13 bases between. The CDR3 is CASRWTDQTGELFF. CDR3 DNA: TGTGCCAGCAGATGGACAGATCAGACCGGGGAGCTGTTTTTT.

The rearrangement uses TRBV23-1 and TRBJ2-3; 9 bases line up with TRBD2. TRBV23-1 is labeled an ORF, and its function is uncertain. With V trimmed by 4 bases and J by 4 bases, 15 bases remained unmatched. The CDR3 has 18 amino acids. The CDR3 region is CASSPKRGAGGRPDTQYF. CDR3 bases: TGCGCCAGCAGTCCCAAGCGGGGGGCAGGGGGACGGCCAGATACGCAGTATTTT.

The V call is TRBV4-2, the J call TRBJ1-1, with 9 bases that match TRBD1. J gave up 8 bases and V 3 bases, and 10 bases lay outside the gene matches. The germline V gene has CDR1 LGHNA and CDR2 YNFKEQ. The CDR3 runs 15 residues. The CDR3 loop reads CASSQVPQGAREAFF. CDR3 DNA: TGTGCCAGCAGCCAGGTACCACAGGGGGCTAGGGAAGCTTTCTTT.

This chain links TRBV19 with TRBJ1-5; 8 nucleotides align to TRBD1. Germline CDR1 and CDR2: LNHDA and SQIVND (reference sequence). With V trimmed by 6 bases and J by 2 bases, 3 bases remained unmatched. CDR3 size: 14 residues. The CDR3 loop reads CASRVTGGNQPQHF. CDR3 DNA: TGTGCCAGTAGAGTGACAGGGGGCAATCAGCCCCAGCATTTT.